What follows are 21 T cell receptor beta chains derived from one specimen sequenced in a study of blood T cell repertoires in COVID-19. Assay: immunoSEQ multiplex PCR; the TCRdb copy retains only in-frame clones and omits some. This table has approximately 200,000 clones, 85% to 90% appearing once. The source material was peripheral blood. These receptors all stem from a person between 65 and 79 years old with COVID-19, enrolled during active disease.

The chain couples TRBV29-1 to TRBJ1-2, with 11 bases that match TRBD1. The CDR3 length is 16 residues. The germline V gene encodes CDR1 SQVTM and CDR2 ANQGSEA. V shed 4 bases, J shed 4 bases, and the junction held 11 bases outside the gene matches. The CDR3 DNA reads TGCAGCGTTGGGGGCCCCGGACAGGGGGCTGGCTATGGCTACACCTTC. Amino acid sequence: CSVGGPGQGAGYGYTF.

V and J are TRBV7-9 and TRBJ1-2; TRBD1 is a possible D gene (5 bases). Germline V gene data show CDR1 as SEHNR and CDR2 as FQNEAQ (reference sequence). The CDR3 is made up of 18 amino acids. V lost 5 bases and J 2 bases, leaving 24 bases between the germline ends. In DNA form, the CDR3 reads TGTGCCAGCAGCACAAAGGGCACTCCTAAGGGGTTAAACTATGGCTACACCTTC. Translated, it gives CASSTKGTPKGLNYGYTF.

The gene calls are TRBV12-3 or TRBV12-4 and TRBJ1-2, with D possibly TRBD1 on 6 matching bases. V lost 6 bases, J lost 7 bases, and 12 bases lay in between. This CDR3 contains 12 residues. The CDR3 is CASSGGLFGYTF. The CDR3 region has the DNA TGTGCCAGCAGCGGGGGGCTGTTTGGCTACACCTTC.

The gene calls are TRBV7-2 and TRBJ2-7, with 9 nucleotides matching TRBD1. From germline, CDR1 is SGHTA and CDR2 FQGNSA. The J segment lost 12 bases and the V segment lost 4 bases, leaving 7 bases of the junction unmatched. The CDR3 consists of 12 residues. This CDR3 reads CASSSRGTGPYF. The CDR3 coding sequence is TGTGCCAGCAGCTCCAGGGGGACAGGGCCGTACTTC.

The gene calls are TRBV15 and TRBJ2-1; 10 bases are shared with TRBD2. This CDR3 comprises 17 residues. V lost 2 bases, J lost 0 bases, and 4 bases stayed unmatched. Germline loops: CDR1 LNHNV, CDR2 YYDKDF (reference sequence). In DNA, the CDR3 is TGTGCCACCAGCAGATCAGCGGGAGGGAGCTCCTACAATGAGCAGTTCTTC. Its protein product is CATSRSAGGSSYNEQFF.

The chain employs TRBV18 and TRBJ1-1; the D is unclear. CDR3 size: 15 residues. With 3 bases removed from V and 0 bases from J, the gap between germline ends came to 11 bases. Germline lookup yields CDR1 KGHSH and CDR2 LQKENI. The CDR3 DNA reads TGTGCCAGCTCACCCGACCGACTAATGAACACTGAAGCTTTCTTT. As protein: CASSPDRLMNTEAFF.

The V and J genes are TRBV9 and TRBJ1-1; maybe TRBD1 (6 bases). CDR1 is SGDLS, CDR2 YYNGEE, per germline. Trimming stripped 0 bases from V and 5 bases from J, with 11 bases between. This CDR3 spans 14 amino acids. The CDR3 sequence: CASSVDLQGTEAFF. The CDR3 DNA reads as TGTGCCAGCAGCGTAGATTTACAGGGTACTGAAGCTTTCTTT.

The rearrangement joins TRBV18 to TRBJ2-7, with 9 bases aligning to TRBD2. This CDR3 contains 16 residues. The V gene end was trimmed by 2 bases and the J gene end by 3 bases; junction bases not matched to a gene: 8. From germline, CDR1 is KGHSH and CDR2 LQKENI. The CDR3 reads CASSPSSGLAFYEQYF. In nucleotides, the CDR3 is TGTGCCAGCTCACCATCCTCGGGACTAGCATTCTACGAGCAGTACTTC. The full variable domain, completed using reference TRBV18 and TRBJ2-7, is NAGVMQNPRHLVRRRGQEARLRCSPMKGHSHVYWYRQLPEEGLKFMVYLQKENIIDESGMPKERFSAEFPKEGPSILRIQQVVRGDSAAYFCASSPSSGLAFYEQYFGPGTRLTVT.

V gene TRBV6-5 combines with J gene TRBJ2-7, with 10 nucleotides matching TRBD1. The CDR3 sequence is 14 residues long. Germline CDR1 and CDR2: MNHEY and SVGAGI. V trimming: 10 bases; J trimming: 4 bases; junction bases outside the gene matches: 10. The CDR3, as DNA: TGTGCCATAGAAATGGGACAGGGGAGGTACGAGCAGTACTTC. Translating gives CAIEMGQGRYEQYF.

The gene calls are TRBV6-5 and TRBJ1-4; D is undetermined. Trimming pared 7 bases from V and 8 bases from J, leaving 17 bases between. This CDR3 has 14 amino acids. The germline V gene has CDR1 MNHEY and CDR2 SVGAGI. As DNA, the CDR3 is TGTGCCAGCAAAACGCCAGGACTCTGGGAAAAACTGTTTTTT. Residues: CASKTPGLWEKLFF.

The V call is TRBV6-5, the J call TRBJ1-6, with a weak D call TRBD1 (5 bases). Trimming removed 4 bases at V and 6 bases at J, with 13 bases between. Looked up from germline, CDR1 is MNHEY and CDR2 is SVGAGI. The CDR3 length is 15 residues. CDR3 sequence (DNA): TGTGCCAGCAGTTGGAGCGGGCAGGGTAATTCACCCCTCCACTTT. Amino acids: CASSWSGQGNSPLHF.

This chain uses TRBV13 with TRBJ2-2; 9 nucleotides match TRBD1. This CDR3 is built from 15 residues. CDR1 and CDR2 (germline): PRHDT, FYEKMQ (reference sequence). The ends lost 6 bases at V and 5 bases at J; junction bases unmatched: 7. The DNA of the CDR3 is TGTGCCAGCAGTCGCGAACAGGGGGCGACCGGGGAGCTGTTTTTT. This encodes CASSREQGATGELFF.

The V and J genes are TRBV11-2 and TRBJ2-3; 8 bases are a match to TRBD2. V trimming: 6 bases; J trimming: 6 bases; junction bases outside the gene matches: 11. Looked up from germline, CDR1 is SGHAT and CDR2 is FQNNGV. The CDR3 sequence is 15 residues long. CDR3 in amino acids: CASSKTGLDGDTQYF. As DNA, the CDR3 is TGTGCCAGCAGTAAAACGGGACTAGATGGGGATACGCAGTATTTT.

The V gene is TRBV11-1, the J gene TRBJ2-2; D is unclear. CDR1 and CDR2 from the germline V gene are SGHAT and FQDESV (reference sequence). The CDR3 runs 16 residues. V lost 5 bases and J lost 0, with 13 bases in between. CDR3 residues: CASSPLAATNTGELFF. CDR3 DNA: TGTGCCAGCAGCCCCCTGGCTGCCACGAACACCGGGGAGCTGTTTTTT.

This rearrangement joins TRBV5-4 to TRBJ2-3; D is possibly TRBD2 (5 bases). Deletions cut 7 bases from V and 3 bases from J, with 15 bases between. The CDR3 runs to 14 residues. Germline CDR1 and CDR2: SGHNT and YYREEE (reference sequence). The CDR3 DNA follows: TGTGCCAGCTCGGCCGAGGGCGTGACAGATACGCAGTATTTT. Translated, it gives CASSAEGVTDTQYF.

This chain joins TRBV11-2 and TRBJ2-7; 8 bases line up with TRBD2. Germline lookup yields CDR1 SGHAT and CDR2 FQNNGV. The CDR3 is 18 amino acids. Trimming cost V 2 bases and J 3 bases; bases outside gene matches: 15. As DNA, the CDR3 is TGTGCCAGCAGCTTATTGCGGGAGGCCGACCCCACCCGCTACGAGCAGTACTTC. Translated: CASSLLREADPTRYEQYF.

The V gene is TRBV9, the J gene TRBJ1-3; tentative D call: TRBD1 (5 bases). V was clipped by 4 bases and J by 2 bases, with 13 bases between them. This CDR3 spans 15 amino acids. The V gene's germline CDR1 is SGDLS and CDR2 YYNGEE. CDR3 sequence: CASSPLARAGNTIYF. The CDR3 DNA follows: TGTGCCAGCAGCCCCCTGGCCAGGGCTGGAAACACCATATATTTT.

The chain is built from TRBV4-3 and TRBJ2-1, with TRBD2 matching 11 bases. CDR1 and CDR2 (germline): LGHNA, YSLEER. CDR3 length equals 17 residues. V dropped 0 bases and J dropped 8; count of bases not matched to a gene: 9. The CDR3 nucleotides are TGCGCCAGCAGCCAAGATGGTCTAGCGGGAGGTTTGTATGAGCAGTTCTTC. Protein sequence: CASSQDGLAGGLYEQFF.

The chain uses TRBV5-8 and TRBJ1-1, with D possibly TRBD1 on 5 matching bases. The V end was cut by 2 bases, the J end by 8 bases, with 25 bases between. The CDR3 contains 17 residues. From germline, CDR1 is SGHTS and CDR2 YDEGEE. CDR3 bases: TGTGCCAGCAGCTTCTATGTTGGGACTGTAAGAAGGAAAGAAGCTTTCTTT. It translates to CASSFYVGTVRRKEAFF.

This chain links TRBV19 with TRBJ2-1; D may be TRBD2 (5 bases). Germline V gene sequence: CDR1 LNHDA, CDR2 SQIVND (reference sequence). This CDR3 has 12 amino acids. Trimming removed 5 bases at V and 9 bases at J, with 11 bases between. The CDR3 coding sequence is TGTGCCAGTAGTTTGGCGGGCGGTGAGCAGTTCTTC. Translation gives CASSLAGGEQFF.

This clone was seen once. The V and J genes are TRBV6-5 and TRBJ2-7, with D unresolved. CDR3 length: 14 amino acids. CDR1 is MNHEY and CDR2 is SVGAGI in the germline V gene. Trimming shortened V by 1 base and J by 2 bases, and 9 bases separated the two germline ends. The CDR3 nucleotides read TGTGCCAGCAGTTACTATGCAAAGCCCTACGAGCAGTACTTC. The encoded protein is CASSYYAKPYEQYF.